This TCR beta chain was obtained from a study of T-cell reconstitution after alpha-beta-depleted transplantation in children (TCRdb year 2016). With respect to the entire study: Using TCR repertoire profiling, the study followed T-cell immune reconstitution in a quantitative way in children after TCRalphabeta/CD19-depleted allogeneic hematopoietic cell transplantation.

Library preparation was by PCR. The reads were generated on an Illumina HiSeq 2500. TCR library preparation used molecular barcoding, with unique molecular identifiers applied to normalize quantification of the TCRbeta repertoire. TCRdb itself trimmed the public reads at Q25 with fastp, ran MiXCR and retained productive beta chains. Duplicate CDR3 protein sequences are folded into a single record with the most common DNA and genes. This sample has 250,000 to 350,000 distinct CDR3 sequences in its table, and roughly 9.5% of those were observed once. In total, the top ten clones hold 10% of the sample. The CDR3 covers 17 residues, taking in both the cysteine and the phenylalanine. CDR3 DNA only is kept here, 51 bases in frame from base 1. Trimming at the junction amounts to 0 bases on V and 1 base on J, and the germline ends lie 13 bases apart. CDR1 and CDR2, looked up from the germline V gene (reference sequence), are LGHDT and YNNKEL.

This clonotype was picked up many times. The target of this receptor is not known. Per-nucleotide qualities are absent, and no much larger clonotype sits a single base away. The material sequenced was PBMCs from the stem cell graft donor, taken from the stem cell graft. The sequence joins TRBV3-1 to TRBJ1-5, and perhaps TRBD1 as D gene, on 5 matching bases. The origin of this receptor is a human donor who donated a stem cell graft to a child with SCID. The DNA sequence is TGTGCCAGCAGCCAAGATCCTGGGGGTGCAAGCAATCAGCCCCAGCATTTT. It translates as CASSQDPGGASNQPQHF.